Presented here are 8 T cell receptor beta chains from one specimen sequenced in a study of T-cell reconstitution after alpha-beta-depleted transplantation in children. The TCRbeta library incorporated unique molecular identifiers. TCRdb re-analysed the PCR reads in MiXCR, keeping a single row per CDR3 protein. The data hold some 350,000 distinct CDR3 sequences, with about 9.3% observed a single time. Sample: PBMCs from the stem cell graft donor, taken from the stem cell graft. The receptor set was obtained from a human donor who donated a stem cell graft to a child with acute lymphoblastic leukemia.

The V gene is TRBV20-1, the J gene TRBJ1-1; 8 bases are a match to TRBD1. The CDR3 sequence is 14 residues long. Germline CDR1 DFQATT, CDR2 SNEGSKA (reference sequence). V shed 3 bases and J 5 bases; nucleotides not matched to a gene: 8. As DNA, the CDR3 is TGCAGTGCTAGCCCCCAGGGGGCGAGGACTGAAGCTTTCTTT. Its translation is CSASPQGARTEAFF.

This clonotype was counted between two and nine times. The chain has TRBV12-3 or TRBV12-4 and TRBJ1-2; 8 positions agree with TRBD1. There are 15 residues in the CDR3. V was clipped by 1 base and J by 4 bases; unmatched bases: 5. The chain's CDR3 is CASSLGGQGSYGYTF. The CDR3 coding sequence is TGTGCCAGCAGTTTAGGAGGACAGGGCAGCTATGGCTACACCTTC.

This clonotype was seen many times. The V call is TRBV7-2, the J call TRBJ2-1; 8 nucleotides match TRBD2. The CDR3 has 16 amino acids. V dropped 2 bases and J dropped 0; count of bases not matched to a gene: 3. Germline CDR1 reads SGHTA; CDR2 reads FQGNSA. The CDR3 loop reads CASSLISGASYNEQFF. CDR3 nucleotides: TGTGCCAGCAGCTTAATTAGCGGGGCCTCCTACAATGAGCAGTTCTTC. The full variable domain, rest sourced from reference TRBV7-2 and TRBJ2-1, is GAGVSQSPSNKVTEKGKDVELRCDPISGHTALYWYRQSLGQGLEFLIYFQGNSAPDKSGLPSDRFSAERTGGSVSTLTIQRTQQEDSAVYLCASSLISGASYNEQFFGPGTRLTVL.

The V call is TRBV27, the J call TRBJ1-5, with D uncertain. This CDR3 has 16 residues. Germline CDR1 and CDR2: MNHEY and SMNVEV (reference sequence). The germline V and J ends were trimmed by 0 bases and 3 bases, with 12 bases remaining between them. The CDR3 spells CASSLSGGSNNQPQHF. In DNA form, the CDR3 reads TGTGCCAGCAGTTTATCAGGAGGCAGTAACAATCAGCCCCAGCATTTT.

CDR3 loop: CASSQVGLGGSDTQYF. Here the CDR3 DNA reads TGCGCCAGCAGCCAAGTGGGCCTGGGAGGATCAGATACGCAGTATTTT. The chain is built from TRBV4-1 and TRBJ2-3; D may be TRBD2 (6 bases). The germline V gene has CDR1 MGHRA and CDR2 YSYEKL. Trimming removed 1 base from V and 4 bases from J, with 15 bases in between. The CDR3 spans 16 residues.

Comment on this clonotype: One end of the junction fails to match germline, which may point to a read error. The chain recombines TRBV4-2 with TRBJ2-1, with D perhaps assigned TRBD1 or TRBD2 (5 bases each). The CDR3 consists of 14 residues. CDR1 LGHNA and CDR2 YNFKEQ come from the germline V gene. CDR3 loop: CARSPGTPYNEQFF. As DNA, the CDR3 is TGTGCCAGGAGCCCGGGGACCCCCTACAATGAGCAGTTCTTC.

This clonotype came up many times. V and J are TRBV12-3 or TRBV12-4 and TRBJ2-1; 8 bases map to TRBD1. The CDR3 consists of 14 residues. The J segment lost 4 bases and the V segment lost 6 bases, leaving 5 bases of the junction unmatched. For the CDR3, the DNA is TGTGCCAGCAGGACCCGGGACAGGTACAATGAGCAGTTCTTC. Protein: CASRTRDRYNEQFF.

The chain recombines TRBV20-1 with TRBJ2-7, with D perhaps matching TRBD1 (6 bases). Germline CDR1 DFQATT, CDR2 SNEGSKA (reference sequence). V gave up 4 bases and J gave up 2 bases, with 18 bases separating them. The length of the CDR3 is 15 residues. The CDR3 loop is CSAKSRDTEAYEQYF. DNA for the CDR3: TGCAGTGCTAAAAGCCGGGACACGGAAGCCTACGAGCAGTACTTC.